The rows below give T cell receptor beta chains drawn from one sample of a study of CD4 T cells in relation to SARS-CoV-2 and coronaviruses. Libraries were prepared by immunoSEQ multiplex PCR; TCRdb keeps only in-frame clonotypes and omits some of them. The table includes 25,000 to 30,000 clones, about 80% detected once. Antigens for these TCRs are unknown. The sequenced sample consisted of CD4+ T cells from PBMCs, cultured in vitro. Source of these receptors: a human donor in good health. CDR3s include the opening cysteine and the closing phenylalanine or tryptophan. Each record gives: V gene, D gene, J gene, CDR3 length, CDR3 DNA, CDR3 protein. A D gene is named only where the DNA matches it firmly.

TRBV12-3/TRBV12-4	NA	TRBJ1-3	11	TGTGCCAGCAGTTTTTCGGACACCATATATTTT	CASSFSDTIYF
TRBV14	TRBD2	TRBJ2-2	14	TGTGCCAGCAGCCGAGGGACTAGCCGGGCAGAGCTGTTTTTT	CASSRGTSRAELFF
TRBV2	NA	TRBJ2-7	13	TGTGCCAGCAGGGCCGAAGCTCGAGGGGAGCAGTACTTC	CASRAEARGEQYF
TRBV19	NA	TRBJ1-5	14	TGTGCCAGTAGTATAGGGGAGTCGGGCCAGCCCCAGCATTTT	CASSIGESGQPQHF
TRBV4-3	NA	TRBJ1-4	16	TGCGCCAGCAGCCAAGGGGAACGGACGACTAATGAAAAACTGTTTTTT	CASSQGERTTNEKLFF
TRBV9	TRBD2	TRBJ2-2	14	TGTGCCAGCAGCGTAGCCGGGGGGGCCGGGGAGCTGTTTTTT	CASSVAGGAGELFF
TRBV6-5	NA	TRBJ2-3	16	TGTGCCAGCAGTTACTCCGGGTTTACTAGCACAGATACGCAGTATTTT	CASSYSGFTSTDTQYF
TRBV4-2	TRBD2	TRBJ2-4	18	TGTGCCAGCAGCCAAGGGGGGCTAGCGGGTTTAGCCAAAAACATTCAGTACTTC	CASSQGGLAGLAKNIQYF
TRBV19	TRBD2	TRBJ2-5	15	TGTGCCAGTAGTATCGGAGCGGGGGGGAGGGAGACCCAGTACTTC	CASSIGAGGRETQYF
TRBV5-1	NA	TRBJ2-2	18	TGCGCCAGCAGCTTCCTGGCGCAGGGATCGAGCTACACCGGGGAGCTGTTTTTT	CASSFLAQGSSYTGELFF
TRBV2	NA	TRBJ1-6	15	TGTGCCAGCAACTATATACGGACAGATAATTCACCCCTCCACTTT	CASNYIRTDNSPLHF
TRBV3-1/TRBV3-2	NA	TRBJ2-1	14	TGTGCCAGCAGCCCAACTTCCCCAGGCAATGAGCAGTTCTTC	CASSPTSPGNEQFF
TRBV11-2	NA	TRBJ2-1	16	TGTGCCAGCAGCTTAAGTTTACAGGGAAGAGGCAATGAGCAGTTCTTC	CASSLSLQGRGNEQFF
TRBV30	NA	TRBJ2-2	15	TGTGCCTGGAGTGTACAGGGTGCGAACACCGGGGAGCTGTTTTTT	CAWSVQGANTGELFF